These T cell receptor beta chains were read from a single sample in a study of T cell changes during pregnancy in multiple sclerosis. Profiled with immunoSEQ multiplex PCR; TCRdb holds only in-frame clones, not every one. Seen here are roughly 84,000 clones, roughly 95% observed once, and the top ten hold around 1.4%. The material sequenced was peripheral blood, taken in the third trimester of pregnancy. These receptors were taken from a female donor in good health, enrolled as a control in a pregnancy study. The CDR3 runs from the conserved cysteine through the conserved F or W. Each record gives: V gene, J gene, clone size, CDR3 length, D gene, CDR3 protein, CDR3 DNA. A D gene is named only where the DNA matches it firmly. Clone size is stated in some rows and not others, as once, few, many or a class when expanded.

v_call: TRBV29-1
j_call: TRBJ2-5
clone_size: -
cdr3_length: 13
d_call: TRBD1
cdr3_aa: CSGGLSGGETQYF
cdr3_nt: TGCAGCGGGGGTCTCTCAGGGGGAGAGACCCAGTACTTC

v_call: TRBV28
j_call: TRBJ2-1
clone_size: -
cdr3_length: 20
d_call: TRBD1
cdr3_aa: CASSLWGSGGQGLYYNEQFF
cdr3_nt: TGTGCCAGCAGTTTATGGGGAAGTGGGGGACAGGGCCTATATTACAATGAGCAGTTCTTC

v_call: TRBV5-4
j_call: TRBJ1-1
clone_size: -
cdr3_length: 13
d_call: -
cdr3_aa: CASSLNRNTEAFF
cdr3_nt: TGTGCCAGCAGCTTGAATAGGAACACTGAAGCTTTCTTT

v_call: TRBV28
j_call: TRBJ2-4
clone_size: few
cdr3_length: 15
d_call: TRBD1
cdr3_aa: CASSSTGFDKNIQYF
cdr3_nt: TGTGCCAGCAGTTCGACAGGGTTCGACAAAAACATTCAGTACTTC

v_call: TRBV5-6
j_call: TRBJ2-7
clone_size: -
cdr3_length: 14
d_call: TRBD1
cdr3_aa: CASTPGTGSGEQYF
cdr3_nt: TGTGCCAGCACCCCCGGGACAGGGTCGGGCGAGCAGTACTTC

v_call: TRBV6-5
j_call: TRBJ2-1
clone_size: -
cdr3_length: 16
d_call: TRBD1
cdr3_aa: CASSYYRGSSYNEQFF
cdr3_nt: TGTGCCAGCAGTTATTACAGGGGTAGCTCCTACAATGAGCAGTTCTTC

v_call: TRBV27
j_call: TRBJ1-5
clone_size: -
cdr3_length: 15
d_call: -
cdr3_aa: CASSLFGGKHQPQHF
cdr3_nt: TGTGCCAGCAGTTTATTTGGGGGGAAGCATCAGCCCCAGCATTTT

v_call: TRBV4-2
j_call: TRBJ2-7
clone_size: -
cdr3_length: 16
d_call: -
cdr3_aa: CASSQDVGEVAYEQYF
cdr3_nt: TGTGCCAGCAGCCAAGATGTGGGAGAGGTGGCCTACGAGCAGTACTTC

v_call: TRBV21-1
j_call: TRBJ2-3
clone_size: -
cdr3_length: 16
d_call: -
cdr3_aa: CASSKGDRGSTDTQYF
cdr3_nt: TGTGCCAGCAGCAAAGGGGACAGGGGGTCCACAGATACGCAGTATTTT

v_call: TRBV5-4
j_call: TRBJ2-1
clone_size: -
cdr3_length: 15
d_call: TRBD2
cdr3_aa: CASSPPTAGTGEQFF
cdr3_nt: TGTGCCAGCAGCCCGCCCACAGCGGGAACGGGGGAGCAGTTCTTC

v_call: TRBV28
j_call: TRBJ2-7
clone_size: -
cdr3_length: 14
d_call: TRBD1
cdr3_aa: CASSFKQGAYEQYF
cdr3_nt: TGTGCCAGCAGTTTTAAGCAGGGGGCCTACGAGCAGTACTTC

v_call: TRBV5-5
j_call: TRBJ2-5
clone_size: -
cdr3_length: 18
d_call: TRBD2
cdr3_aa: CASSLSLWTSGFAETQYF
cdr3_nt: TGTGCCAGCAGCCTGAGCCTGTGGACTAGCGGGTTTGCAGAGACCCAGTACTTC

v_call: TRBV30
j_call: TRBJ1-2
clone_size: -
cdr3_length: 12
d_call: TRBD1
cdr3_aa: CAWSRTGAGYTF
cdr3_nt: TGTGCCTGGAGCCGTACAGGGGCCGGCTACACCTTC

v_call: TRBV4-1
j_call: TRBJ2-5
clone_size: -
cdr3_length: 16
d_call: -
cdr3_aa: CASSLLHARGQETQYF
cdr3_nt: TGCGCCAGTAGCCTACTACATGCCAGGGGCCAAGAGACCCAGTACTTC

v_call: TRBV30
j_call: TRBJ2-7
clone_size: -
cdr3_length: 14
d_call: TRBD1
cdr3_aa: CAWSSTGAGDEQYF
cdr3_nt: TGTGCCTGGAGTTCGACAGGGGCGGGCGACGAGCAGTACTTC

v_call: TRBV2
j_call: TRBJ1-2
clone_size: -
cdr3_length: 15
d_call: -
cdr3_aa: CASSEIRDTRSSYTF
cdr3_nt: TGTGCCAGCAGTGAAATCCGGGACACCAGGTCCAGCTACACCTTC

v_call: TRBV9
j_call: TRBJ2-5
clone_size: -
cdr3_length: 14
d_call: -
cdr3_aa: CASSTGLAQETQYF
cdr3_nt: TGTGCCAGCAGCACCGGACTCGCACAAGAGACCCAGTACTTC

v_call: TRBV19
j_call: TRBJ1-5
clone_size: -
cdr3_length: 14
d_call: -
cdr3_aa: CASSRGGVRQPQHF
cdr3_nt: TGTGCCAGTAGTAGAGGGGGGGTGAGGCAGCCCCAGCATTTT

v_call: TRBV7-8
j_call: TRBJ2-3
clone_size: -
cdr3_length: 18
d_call: TRBD2
cdr3_aa: CASSHWTSGRVGTDTQYF
cdr3_nt: TGTGCCAGCAGTCACTGGACTAGCGGGAGGGTGGGCACAGATACGCAGTATTTT

v_call: TRBV27
j_call: TRBJ2-2
clone_size: -
cdr3_length: 13
d_call: -
cdr3_aa: CASSLTNTGELFF
cdr3_nt: TGTGCCAGCAGTCTAACTAACACCGGGGAGCTGTTTTTT

v_call: TRBV11-3
j_call: TRBJ2-1
clone_size: -
cdr3_length: 18
d_call: TRBD2
cdr3_aa: CASSIGYHGLAGANEQFF
cdr3_nt: TGTGCCAGCAGCATAGGTTACCACGGACTAGCGGGAGCCAATGAGCAGTTCTTC

v_call: TRBV5-1
j_call: TRBJ2-3
clone_size: -
cdr3_length: 14
d_call: -
cdr3_aa: CASSFEGVTDTQYF
cdr3_nt: TGCGCCAGCAGCTTCGAGGGGGTCACAGATACGCAGTATTTT

v_call: TRBV6-4
j_call: TRBJ1-1
clone_size: -
cdr3_length: 15
d_call: -
cdr3_aa: CASSDTGVRGTEAFF
cdr3_nt: TGTGCCAGCAGTGACACGGGGGTACGGGGGACTGAAGCTTTCTTT

v_call: TRBV29-1
j_call: TRBJ2-7
clone_size: -
cdr3_length: 13
d_call: -
cdr3_aa: CSVEDRSSYEQYF
cdr3_nt: TGCAGCGTTGAAGATCGGAGCTCCTACGAGCAGTACTTC

v_call: TRBV2
j_call: TRBJ1-1
clone_size: -
cdr3_length: 13
d_call: -
cdr3_aa: CASSPPLEWRSFF
cdr3_nt: TGTGCCAGCAGTCCTCCTTTAGAGTGGAGGTCTTTCTTT

v_call: TRBV6-1
j_call: TRBJ1-2
clone_size: -
cdr3_length: 17
d_call: TRBD1
cdr3_aa: CASSEAVTGSLFYGYTF
cdr3_nt: TGTGCCAGCAGTGAAGCGGTGACAGGGTCCCTTTTCTATGGCTACACCTTC

v_call: TRBV27
j_call: TRBJ1-5
clone_size: few
cdr3_length: 14
d_call: -
cdr3_aa: CASSFTGSNQPQHF
cdr3_nt: TGTGCCAGCAGTTTTACAGGGAGCAATCAGCCCCAGCATTTT

v_call: TRBV2
j_call: TRBJ2-3
clone_size: -
cdr3_length: 15
d_call: -
cdr3_aa: CASSASFIGTDTQYF
cdr3_nt: TGTGCCAGCAGTGCCAGTTTTATCGGGACAGATACGCAGTATTTT

v_call: TRBV7-8
j_call: TRBJ2-1
clone_size: once
cdr3_length: 18
d_call: TRBD2
cdr3_aa: CASSSLEPAGHHYNEQFF
cdr3_nt: TGTGCCAGCAGCTCCCTTGAGCCAGCGGGGCACCACTACAATGAGCAGTTCTTC